These T cell receptor beta chains were read from a single sample in a study of regulatory T cells in long-lasting Graves disease. TCRdb processed the multiplex PCR reads anew with MiXCR; each CDR3 protein has one entry. The table includes approximately 460,000 distinct CDR3 sequences, roughly 15% detected once. This sample also belongs to another study, concerning T cells in Graves' hyperthyroidism and ophthalmopathy.

The sample here was peripheral blood mononuclear cells (PBMCs), taken at new diagnosis, from a patient treated with antithyroid drugs. These receptor sequences come from a woman between 25 and 40 years old with Graves disease. Both conserved end residues are part of each CDR3. The D gene is left open where the match is weak. Some rows mark clone size as missing; the rest say once, few, many or name a class of expanded clone.

many | TRBJ1-1 | . | TRBV2 | TGTGCCAGCAGTGGCAAGGGGAGGGGGACTGAAGCTTTCTTT | CASSGKGRGTEAFF
few | TRBJ2-1 | TRBD1 | TRBV12-3/TRBV12-4 | TGTGCCAGCAGTGTCGGACAGGGATACAATGAGCAGTTCTTC | CASSVGQGYNEQFF
few | TRBJ2-4 | TRBD2 | TRBV3-1 | TGTGCCAGCAGTTTCGCGGGAGCGGGGGGTGGATCCAAAAACATTCAGTACTTC | CASSFAGAGGGSKNIQYF
many | TRBJ2-7 | TRBD1 | TRBV20-1 | TGCAGTGCTAGTATACCCCGACAGGGTCAAACCTACGAGCAGTACTTC | CSASIPRQGQTYEQYF
many | TRBJ1-3 | . | TRBV5-1 | TGCGCCAGCAGCTTTGGCTTCTCAAGCCGCTCTGGAAACACCATATATTTT | CASSFGFSSRSGNTIYF
many | TRBJ2-7 | . | TRBV28 | TGTGCCAGCAGAGACGGCAGGGCCTACGAGCAGTACTTC | CASRDGRAYEQYF
. | TRBJ2-2 | . | TRBV7-9 | TGTGCCAGCAGCTTAGCTGGTTTCGGGCAGAACACCGGGGAGCTGTTTTTT | CASSLAGFGQNTGELFF
few | TRBJ1-1 | TRBD1 | TRBV6-2/TRBV6-3 | TGTGCCAGCAGTTCGACACCGGGACAGGGAACTGAAGCTTTCTTT | CASSSTPGQGTEAFF
. | TRBJ2-7 | TRBD1 | TRBV7-8 | TGTGCCAGCAGCCCCCGGACAGGGAGCTCCTACGAGCAGTCCTTC | CASSPRTGSSYEQSF
many | TRBJ1-1 | . | TRBV11-2 | TGTGCCAGCGGGACTTTGAACACTGAAGCTTTCTTT | CASGTLNTEAFF
many | TRBJ2-2 | TRBD1 | TRBV6-1 | TGTGCCAGCAGTACGGACAGGGGGTTATACACCGGGGAGCTGTTTTTT | CASSTDRGLYTGELFF
many | TRBJ2-7 | TRBD1 | TRBV5-1 | TGCGCCAGCAGCATCCCGACAGGGGTGGACGAGCAGTACTTC | CASSIPTGVDEQYF
once | TRBJ1-1 | . | TRBV5-1 | TGTGCCAGCAGCGGGGGCGGACAGCAGAGCACTGAAGCTTTCTTT | CASSGGGQQSTEAFF
many | TRBJ1-3 | TRBD1 | TRBV15 | TGTGCCACCAGCAGTAACCGGGACAGGGGTTTGAGCTCTGGAAACACCATATATTTT | CATSSNRDRGLSSGNTIYF
many | TRBJ2-1 | . | TRBV24-1 | TGTGCCACCAGTGCGACAGTCTACAATGAGCAGTTCTTC | CATSATVYNEQFF
few | TRBJ1-1 | TRBD1 | TRBV19 | TGTGCCAGTAGCAGGGGGACAGGATGGGCTGGTGAAGCTTTCTTT | CASSRGTGWAGEAFF
. | TRBJ2-3 | TRBD2 | TRBV12-3/TRBV12-4 | TGTGCCAGCAGTACAGAACTAGCGGGAGATACGCAGTATTTT | CASSTELAGDTQYF
many | TRBJ2-7 | . | TRBV2 | TGTGCCAGCAACGGGCAGGAGCTCTACGAGCAGTACTTC | CASNGQELYEQYF
many | TRBJ2-5 | TRBD2 | TRBV20-1 | TGCAGTGCTAGTGCTAGCGGGAGTCCAAGGAGGACCCAGTACTTC | CSASASGSPRRTQYF
. | TRBJ2-7 | TRBD2 | TRBV5-1 | TGCGCCAGCAGCCCGACTAGCGCAAGCTCCTACGAGCAGTACTTC | CASSPTSASSYEQYF
few | TRBJ2-1 | TRBD2 | TRBV5-1 | TGCGCCAGCAAATTACGAGGGACTAGCGGGAGTAATGAGCAGTTCTTC | CASKLRGTSGSNEQFF
. | TRBJ2-1 | . | TRBV27 | TGTGCCAGCACGGGAACGGAGAGCAATGAGCAGTTCTTC | CASTGTESNEQFF
many | TRBJ2-7 | . | TRBV20-1 | TGCAGTGTGAGGGACACAGATTCCTACGAGCAGTACTTC | CSVRDTDSYEQYF
. | TRBJ2-1 | . | TRBV7-9 | TGTGCCAGCAGCTTAGAGCAGCCGGGGGTCTACAATGAGCAGTTCTTC | CASSLEQPGVYNEQFF
many | TRBJ2-1 | TRBD2 | TRBV20-1 | TGCAGTGCTGAACTCGGGACTAGCGGGAGGGAGGATGAGCAGTTCTTC | CSAELGTSGREDEQFF
. | TRBJ2-7 | TRBD2 | TRBV20-1 | TGCAGTGCTCTTCTCTGGCCTAGGAGGAGCGGGAGTAGGTACGAGCAGTACTTC | CSALLWPRRSGSRYEQYF
few | TRBJ2-5 | . | TRBV24-1 | TGTGCCACCAGTGACCGTCAGAAACTCCAAGAGACCCAGTACTTC | CATSDRQKLQETQYF
. | TRBJ2-1 | . | TRBV20-1 | TGCAGTGCTAGAGTGGGAGAGACCCAGTTCTTC | CSARVGETQFF
many | TRBJ1-1 | TRBD1 | TRBV7-8 | TGTGCCAGCAGCGCCGACAGGGTGAACACTGAAGCTTTCTTT | CASSADRVNTEAFF
many | TRBJ2-5 | . | TRBV10-3 | TGTGCCATCAGTGGCTCAGGGGGGGAAGAGACCCAGTACTTC | CAISGSGGEETQYF
. | TRBJ2-1 | TRBD2 | TRBV6-2/TRBV6-3 | TGTGCCAGCAGTGAAATGGGGGGGACTAGCGGGCCTAACGATTACAATGAGCAGTTCTTC | CASSEMGGTSGPNDYNEQFF
few | TRBJ1-2 | . | TRBV9 | TGTGCCAGCAGCCAGACCACTGGGGCCCCCGATGGCTACACCTTC | CASSQTTGAPDGYTF
many | TRBJ1-2 | . | TRBV11-1 | TGTGCCAGCAGCACGTTAGGGGAGCCCGGAGGGAACTATGGCTACACCTTC | CASSTLGEPGGNYGYTF
many | TRBJ2-6 | . | TRBV2 | TGTGCCAGCAGTGAAGAGCTGGACAGGGAGGGCTCTGGGGCCAACGTCCTGACTTTC | CASSEELDREGSGANVLTF
. | TRBJ2-7 | TRBD2 | TRBV28 | TGTGCCAGCCGGCGGGAGGCCTACGAGCAGTACTTC | CASRREAYEQYF
many | TRBJ2-1 | TRBD2 | TRBV2 | TGTGCCAGCAGGTGGTCACTAGCGGGGATCAATGAGCAGTTCTTC | CASRWSLAGINEQFF
many | TRBJ1-2 | TRBD1 | TRBV27 | TGTGCCAGCAGTCCCGGGACAGGGACTGGCTACACCTTC | CASSPGTGTGYTF